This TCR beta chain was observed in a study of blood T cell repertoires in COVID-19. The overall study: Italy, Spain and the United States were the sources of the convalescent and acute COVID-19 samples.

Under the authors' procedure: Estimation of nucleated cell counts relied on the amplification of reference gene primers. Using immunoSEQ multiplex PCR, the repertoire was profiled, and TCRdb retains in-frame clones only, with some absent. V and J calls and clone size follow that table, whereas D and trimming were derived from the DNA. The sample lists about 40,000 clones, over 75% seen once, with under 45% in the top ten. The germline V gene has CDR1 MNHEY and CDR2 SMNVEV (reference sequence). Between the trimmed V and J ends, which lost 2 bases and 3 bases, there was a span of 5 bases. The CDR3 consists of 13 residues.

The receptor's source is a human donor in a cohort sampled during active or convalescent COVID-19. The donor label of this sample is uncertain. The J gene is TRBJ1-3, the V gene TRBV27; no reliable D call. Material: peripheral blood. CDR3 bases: TGTGCCAGCAGTTTAACAATTGGAAACACCATATATTTT. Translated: CASSLTIGNTIYF.